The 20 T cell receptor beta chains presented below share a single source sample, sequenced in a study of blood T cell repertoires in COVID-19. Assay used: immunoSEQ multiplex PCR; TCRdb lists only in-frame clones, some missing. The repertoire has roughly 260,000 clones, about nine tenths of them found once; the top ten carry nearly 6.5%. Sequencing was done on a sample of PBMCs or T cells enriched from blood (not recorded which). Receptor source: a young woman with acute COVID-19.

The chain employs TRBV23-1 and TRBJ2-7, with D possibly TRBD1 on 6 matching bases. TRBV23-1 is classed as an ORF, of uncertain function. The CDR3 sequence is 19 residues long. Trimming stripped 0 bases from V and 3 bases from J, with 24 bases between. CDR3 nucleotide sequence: TGCGCCAGCAGTCAATCCTCTACAGGGTCCAACGTTCGTTACTACGAGCAGTACTTC. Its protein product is CASSQSSTGSNVRYYEQYF.

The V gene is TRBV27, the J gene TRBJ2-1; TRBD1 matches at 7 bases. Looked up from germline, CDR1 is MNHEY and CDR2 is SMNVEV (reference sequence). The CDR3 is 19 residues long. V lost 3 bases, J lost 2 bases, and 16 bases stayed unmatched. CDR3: CASSFMPGQNFGPYNEQFF. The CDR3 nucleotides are TGTGCCAGCAGTTTTATGCCGGGACAGAATTTTGGCCCCTACAATGAGCAGTTCTTC.

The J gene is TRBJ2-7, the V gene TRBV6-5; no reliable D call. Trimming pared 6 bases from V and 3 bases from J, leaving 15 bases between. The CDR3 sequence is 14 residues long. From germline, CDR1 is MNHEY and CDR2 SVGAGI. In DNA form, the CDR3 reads TGTGCCAGCAGACCCAAGCCCTCCCGCTACGAGCAGTACTTC. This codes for CASRPKPSRYEQYF.

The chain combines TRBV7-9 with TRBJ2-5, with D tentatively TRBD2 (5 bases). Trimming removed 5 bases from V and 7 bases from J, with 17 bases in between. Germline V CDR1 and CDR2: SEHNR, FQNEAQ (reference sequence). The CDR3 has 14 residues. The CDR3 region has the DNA TGTGCCAGCAGCGGCCGGACTGATCCACGGACCCAGTACTTC. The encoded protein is CASSGRTDPRTQYF.

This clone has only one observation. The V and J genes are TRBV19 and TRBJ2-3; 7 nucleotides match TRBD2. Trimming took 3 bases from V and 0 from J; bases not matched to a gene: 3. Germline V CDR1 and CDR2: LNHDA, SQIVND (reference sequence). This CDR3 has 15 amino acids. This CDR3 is CASSISGGSTDTQYF. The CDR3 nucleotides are TGTGCCAGTAGTATTTCCGGGGGGAGCACAGATACGCAGTATTTT.

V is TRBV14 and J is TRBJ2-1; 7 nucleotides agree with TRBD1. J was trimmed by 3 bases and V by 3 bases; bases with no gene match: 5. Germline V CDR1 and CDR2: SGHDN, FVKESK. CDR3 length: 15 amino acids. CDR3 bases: TGTGCCAGCAGCCAGGTACAGGGGCGCTACAATGAGCAGTTCTTC. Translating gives CASSQVQGRYNEQFF.

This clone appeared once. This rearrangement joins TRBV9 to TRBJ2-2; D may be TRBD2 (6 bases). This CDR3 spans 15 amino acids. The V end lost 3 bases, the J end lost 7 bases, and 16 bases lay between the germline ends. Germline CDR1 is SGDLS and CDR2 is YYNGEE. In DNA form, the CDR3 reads TGTGCCAGCAGCGCCACAGTGGGGGGTAGCGGGGAGCTGTTTTTT. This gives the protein CASSATVGGSGELFF. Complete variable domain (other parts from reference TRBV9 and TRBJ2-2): DSGVTQTPKHLITATGQRVTLRCSPRSGDLSVYWYQQSLDQGLQFLIQYYNGEERAKGNILERFSAQQFPDLHSELNLSSLELGDSALYFCASSATVGGSGELFFGEGSRLTVL.

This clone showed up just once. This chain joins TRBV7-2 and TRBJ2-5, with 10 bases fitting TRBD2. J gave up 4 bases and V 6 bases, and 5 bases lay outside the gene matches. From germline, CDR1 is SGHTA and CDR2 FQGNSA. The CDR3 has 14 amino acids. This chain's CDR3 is CASSRRLAGETQYF. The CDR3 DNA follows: TGTGCCAGCAGTCGCCGACTAGCGGGAGAGACCCAGTACTTC.

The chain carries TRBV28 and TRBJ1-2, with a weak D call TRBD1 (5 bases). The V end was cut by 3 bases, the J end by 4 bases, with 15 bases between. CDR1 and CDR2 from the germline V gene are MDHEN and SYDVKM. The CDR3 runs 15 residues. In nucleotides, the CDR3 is TGTGCCAGCAGTTTCCCATGGGGGAGGAGCTATGGCTACACCTTC. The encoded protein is CASSFPWGRSYGYTF.

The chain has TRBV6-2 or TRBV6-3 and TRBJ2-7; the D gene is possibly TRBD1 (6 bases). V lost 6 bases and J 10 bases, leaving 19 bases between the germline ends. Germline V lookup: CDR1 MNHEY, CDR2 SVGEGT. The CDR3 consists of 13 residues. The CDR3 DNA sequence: TGTGCCAGCAGCACAGGGTATGGTTCCCATCAGTACTTC. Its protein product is CASSTGYGSHQYF.

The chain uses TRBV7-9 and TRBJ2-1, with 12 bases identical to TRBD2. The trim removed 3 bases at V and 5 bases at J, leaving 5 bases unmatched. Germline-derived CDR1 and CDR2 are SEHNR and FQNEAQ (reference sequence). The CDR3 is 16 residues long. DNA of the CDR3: TGTGCCAGCAGCTTGGGGACTAGCGGGCCTCACAATGAGCAGTTCTTC. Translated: CASSLGTSGPHNEQFF.

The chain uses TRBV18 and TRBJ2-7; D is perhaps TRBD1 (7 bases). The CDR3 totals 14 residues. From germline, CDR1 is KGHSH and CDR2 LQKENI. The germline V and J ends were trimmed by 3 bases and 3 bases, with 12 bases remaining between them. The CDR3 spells CASSPEGARYEQYF. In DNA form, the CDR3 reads TGTGCCAGCTCACCGGAGGGGGCGCGCTACGAGCAGTACTTC.

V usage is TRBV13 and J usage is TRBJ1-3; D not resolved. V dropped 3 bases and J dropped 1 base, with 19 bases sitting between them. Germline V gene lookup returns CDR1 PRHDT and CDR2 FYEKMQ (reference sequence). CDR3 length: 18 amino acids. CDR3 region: CASSFMPAPRGSGNTIYF. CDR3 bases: TGTGCCAGCAGCTTTATGCCAGCACCCAGAGGGTCTGGAAACACCATATATTTT.

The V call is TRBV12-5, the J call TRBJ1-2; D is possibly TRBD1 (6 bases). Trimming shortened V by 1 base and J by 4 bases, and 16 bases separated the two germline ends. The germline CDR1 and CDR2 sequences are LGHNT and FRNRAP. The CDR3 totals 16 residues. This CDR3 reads CASGLATPGTLYGYTF. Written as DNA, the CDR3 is TGTGCTAGTGGTTTGGCGACACCCGGGACACTCTATGGCTACACCTTC.

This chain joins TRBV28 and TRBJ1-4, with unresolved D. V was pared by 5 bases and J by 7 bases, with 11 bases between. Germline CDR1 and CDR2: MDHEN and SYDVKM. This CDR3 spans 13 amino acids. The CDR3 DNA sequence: TGTGCCAGCAGTCCGCCCCGAGTTGAAAAACTGTTTTTT. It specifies CASSPPRVEKLFF.

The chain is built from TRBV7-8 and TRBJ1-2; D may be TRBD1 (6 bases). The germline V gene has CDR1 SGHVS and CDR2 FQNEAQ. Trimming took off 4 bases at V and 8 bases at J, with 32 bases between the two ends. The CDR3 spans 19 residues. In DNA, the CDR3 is TGTGCCAGCAGCTCCCAAGTAGGGCGCGCCTCAACAGGGTTTAGGGGCTACACCTTC. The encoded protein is CASSSQVGRASTGFRGYTF.

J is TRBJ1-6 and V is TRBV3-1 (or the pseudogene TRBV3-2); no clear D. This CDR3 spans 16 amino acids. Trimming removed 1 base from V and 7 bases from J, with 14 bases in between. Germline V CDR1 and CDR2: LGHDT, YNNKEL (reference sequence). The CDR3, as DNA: TGTGCCAGCAGCCAAGGAGGGCCGGGTTCGAATTCACCCCTCCACTTT. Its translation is CASSQGGPGSNSPLHF.

The CDR3 sequence: CASSLGPEQFF. In DNA, the CDR3 is TGTGCCAGCAGCTTGGGGCCTGAGCAGTTCTTC. V gene TRBV5-5 combines with J gene TRBJ2-1; D is uncertain. V was cut by 0 bases and J by 9 bases, with 4 bases left in between. CDR1 SGHKS and CDR2 YYEKEE come from the germline V gene (reference sequence). The CDR3 spans 11 residues. The full variable domain, completed using reference TRBV5-5 and TRBJ2-1, is DAGVTQSPTHLIKTRGQQVTLRCSPISGHKSVSWYQQVLGQGPQFIFQYYEKEERGRGNFPDRFSARQFPNYSSELNVNALLLGDSALYLCASSLGPEQFFGPGTRLTVL.

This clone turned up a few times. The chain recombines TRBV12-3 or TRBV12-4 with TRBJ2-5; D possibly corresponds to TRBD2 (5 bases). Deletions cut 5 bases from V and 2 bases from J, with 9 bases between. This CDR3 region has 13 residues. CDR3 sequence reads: CASSRLLQETQYF. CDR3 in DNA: TGTGCCAGCAGTCGACTACTACAAGAGACCCAGTACTTC.

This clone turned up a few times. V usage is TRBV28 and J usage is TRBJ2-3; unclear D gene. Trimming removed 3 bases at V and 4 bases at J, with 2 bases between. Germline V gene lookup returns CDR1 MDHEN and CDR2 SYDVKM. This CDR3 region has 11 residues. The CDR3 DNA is TGTGCCAGCAGTTTCTCAGATACGCAGTATTTT. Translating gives CASSFSDTQYF.